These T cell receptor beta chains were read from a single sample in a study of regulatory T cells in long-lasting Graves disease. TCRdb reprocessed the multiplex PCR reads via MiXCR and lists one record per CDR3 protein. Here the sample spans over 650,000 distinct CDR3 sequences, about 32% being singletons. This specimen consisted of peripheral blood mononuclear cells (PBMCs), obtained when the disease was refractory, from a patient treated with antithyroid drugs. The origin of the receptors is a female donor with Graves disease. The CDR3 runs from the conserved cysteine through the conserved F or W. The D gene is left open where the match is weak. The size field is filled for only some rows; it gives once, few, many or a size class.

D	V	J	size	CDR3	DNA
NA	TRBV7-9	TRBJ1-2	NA	CASSLVSEGDGYTF	TGTGCCAGCAGCTTAGTATCGGAGGGAGATGGCTACACCTTC
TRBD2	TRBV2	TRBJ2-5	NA	CASRVGTSGQETQYF	TGTGCCAGCAGAGTGGGGACTAGCGGTCAAGAGACCCAGTACTTC
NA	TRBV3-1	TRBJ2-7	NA	CASSPGTVTYEQYF	TGTGCCAGCAGCCCCGGGACTGTAACCTACGAGCAGTACTTC
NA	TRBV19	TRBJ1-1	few	CASSADRNMNTEAFF	TGTGCCAGTAGTGCGGACAGAAACATGAACACTGAAGCTTTCTTT
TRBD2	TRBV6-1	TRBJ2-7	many	CASAGTSGSPYEQYF	TGTGCCAGCGCCGGGACTAGCGGGAGCCCCTACGAGCAGTACTTC
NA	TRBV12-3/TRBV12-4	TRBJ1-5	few	CASSPTRLSQPQHF	TGTGCCAGCAGTCCGACAAGACTGAGTCAGCCCCAGCATTTT
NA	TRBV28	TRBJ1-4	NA	CASSLRGEEEKLFF	TGTGCCAGCAGTTTACGGGGGGAGGAAGAAAAACTGTTTTTT
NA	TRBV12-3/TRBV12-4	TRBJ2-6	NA	CASSVRTVSGANALTF	TGTGCCAGCAGTGTCCGGACTGTCTCTGGGGCCAACGCCCTGACTTTC
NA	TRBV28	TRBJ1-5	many	CASILGGARNQPQHF	TGTGCCAGCATCCTAGGGGGGGCGCGCAATCAGCCCCAGCATTTT
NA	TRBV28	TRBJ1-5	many	CASSLRAGSGNQPQHF	TGTGCCAGCAGTTTGAGGGCAGGGTCTGGCAATCAGCCCCAGCATTTT
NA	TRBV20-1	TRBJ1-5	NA	CSAGPGQTSNQPQHF	TGCAGTGCTGGCCCCGGGCAGACTAGCAATCAGCCCCAGCATTTT
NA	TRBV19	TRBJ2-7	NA	CASSVDSAYEQYF	TGTGCCAGTAGTGTGGACTCAGCATACGAGCAGTACTTC
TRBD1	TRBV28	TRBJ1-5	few	CASQGAGQPQHF	TGTGCCAGTCAGGGGGCGGGCCAGCCCCAGCATTTT
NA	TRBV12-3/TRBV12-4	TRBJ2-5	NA	CASSLLGVTSETQYF	TGTGCCAGCAGTTTACTAGGCGTGACGAGCGAGACCCAGTACTTC
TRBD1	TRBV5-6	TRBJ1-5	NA	CASSLQDRVNQPQHF	TGTGCCAGCAGCTTACAAGACAGGGTCAATCAGCCCCAGCATTTT
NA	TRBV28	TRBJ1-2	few	CASSPHGTVNYGYTF	TGTGCCAGCAGCCCTCACGGGACGGTTAACTATGGCTACACCTTC
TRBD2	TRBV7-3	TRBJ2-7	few	CASSLTLAGVSEQYF	TGTGCCAGCAGCTTAACATTAGCGGGAGTTTCCGAGCAGTACTTC
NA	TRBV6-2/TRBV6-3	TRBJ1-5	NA	CASSYIGVRQPQHF	TGTGCCAGCAGTTACATCGGGGTGAGGCAGCCCCAGCATTTT
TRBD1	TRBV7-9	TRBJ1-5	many	CASSLGGTGNQPQHF	TGTGCCAGCAGCTTAGGTGGGACAGGCAATCAGCCCCAGCATTTT
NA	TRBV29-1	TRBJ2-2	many	CSVGGPGEPRNTGELFF	TGCAGCGTTGGTGGCCCAGGGGAACCTAGGAACACCGGGGAGCTGTTTTTT
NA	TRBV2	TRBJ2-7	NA	CASTVLYYEQYF	TGTGCCAGCACCGTCCTTTACTACGAGCAGTACTTC
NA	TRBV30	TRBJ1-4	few	CAWRREGKLFF	TGTGCCTGGAGGAGGGAAGGAAAACTGTTTTTT
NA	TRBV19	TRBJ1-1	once	CASSIGLVGEAFF	TGTGCCAGTAGTATAGGCTTGGTTGGTGAAGCTTTCTTT
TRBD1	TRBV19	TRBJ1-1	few	CASSIAGQGVGMDTEAFF	TGTGCCAGTAGTATAGCGGGACAGGGGGTGGGGATGGACACTGAAGCTTTCTTT
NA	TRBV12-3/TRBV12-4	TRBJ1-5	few	CASSLRSGNQPQHF	TGTGCCAGCAGTTTAAGGTCGGGCAATCAGCCCCAGCATTTT
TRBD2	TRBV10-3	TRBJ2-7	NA	CAISDRLGTSGSYEQYF	TGTGCCATCAGTGACCGACTGGGGACTAGCGGTTCCTACGAGCAGTACTTC
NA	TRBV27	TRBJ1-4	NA	CASSLTVSGREKLFF	TGTGCCAGCAGTTTAACGGTATCGGGACGAGAAAAACTGTTTTTT
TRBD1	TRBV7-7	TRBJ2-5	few	CASSRTGGMETQYF	TGTGCCAGCAGCCGGACAGGGGGTATGGAGACCCAGTACTTC
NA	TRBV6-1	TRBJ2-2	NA	CASIVVRTNTGELFF	TGTGCCAGCATTGTAGTCAGGACGAACACCGGGGAGCTGTTTTTT
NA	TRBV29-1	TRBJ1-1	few	CSVSMGFGTEAFF	TGCAGCGTTTCGATGGGGTTCGGCACTGAAGCTTTCTTT
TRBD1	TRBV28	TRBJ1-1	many	CASRDRGNTEAFF	TGTGCCAGCAGGGACAGGGGGAACACTGAAGCTTTCTTT
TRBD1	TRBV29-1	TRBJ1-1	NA	CSGKQGRNTEAFF	TGCAGCGGCAAACAGGGGAGAAACACTGAAGCTTTCTTT
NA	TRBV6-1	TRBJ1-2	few	CASSEALGRTSNYGYTF	TGTGCCAGCAGTGAAGCGCTGGGCAGGACATCTAACTATGGCTACACCTTC
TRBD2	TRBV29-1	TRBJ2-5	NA	CSVVTSGRWETQYF	TGCAGCGTTGTTACTAGCGGGAGATGGGAGACCCAGTACTTC
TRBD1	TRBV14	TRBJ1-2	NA	CASSKLTGVYGYTF	TGTGCCAGCAGCAAACTGACAGGGGTCTATGGCTACACCTTC
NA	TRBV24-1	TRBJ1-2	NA	CATSDPPDSDGYTF	TGTGCCACCAGTGATCCGCCGGACTCTGATGGCTACACCTTC
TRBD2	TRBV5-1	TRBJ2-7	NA	CASSLSPGLAGEYEQYF	TGCGCCAGCAGCCTTTCTCCGGGACTAGCGGGAGAGTACGAGCAGTACTTC
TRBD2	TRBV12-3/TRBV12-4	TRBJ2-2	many	CASSDGLANTGELFF	TGTGCCAGCAGTGACGGACTAGCGAACACCGGGGAGCTGTTTTTT
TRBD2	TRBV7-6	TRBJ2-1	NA	CASSLRGGGNYNEQFF	TGTGCCAGCAGCTTACGGGGGGGCGGGAACTACAATGAGCAGTTCTTC
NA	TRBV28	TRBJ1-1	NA	CASSPSLGGAFF	TGTGCCAGCAGTCCCTCCCTTGGCGGAGCTTTCTTT
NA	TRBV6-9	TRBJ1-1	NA	CASSYGRVSMNTEAFF	TGTGCCAGCAGTTACGGTCGGGTCAGCATGAACACTGAAGCTTTCTTT
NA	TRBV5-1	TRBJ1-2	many	CASSLAGRGGYTF	TGCGCCAGCAGCTTAGCAGGGCGAGGTGGCTACACCTTC
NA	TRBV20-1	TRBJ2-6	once	CSARLYSGANVLTF	TGCAGTGCTAGACTTTACTCTGGGGCCAACGTCCTGACTTTC
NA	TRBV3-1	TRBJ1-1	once	CASSQGAANTEAYF	TGTGCCAGCAGCCAAGGAGCAGCTAACACTGAAGCTTACTTT
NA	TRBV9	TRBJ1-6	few	CASSVAGADSPLHF	TGTGCCAGCAGCGTAGCAGGGGCTGATTCACCCCTCCACTTT
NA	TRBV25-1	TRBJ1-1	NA	CASRGPMNTEAFF	TGTGCCAGCCGGGGACCGATGAACACTGAAGCTTTCTTT
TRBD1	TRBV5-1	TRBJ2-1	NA	CASSLEGPGQGHNEQFF	TGCGCCAGCAGCTTGGAAGGTCCGGGACAGGGACACAATGAGCAGTTCTTC
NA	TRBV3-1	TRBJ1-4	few	CASSHTQEPNEKLFF	TGTGCCAGCAGCCACACACAGGAGCCTAATGAAAAACTGTTTTTT
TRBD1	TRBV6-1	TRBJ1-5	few	CASRGQGAGSNQPQHF	TGTGCCAGCAGAGGACAGGGGGCAGGTAGCAATCAGCCCCAGCATTTT
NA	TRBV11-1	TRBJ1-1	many	CASSVTDVNTEAFF	TGTGCCAGCAGCGTGACAGACGTTAACACTGAAGCTTTCTTT
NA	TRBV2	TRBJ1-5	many	CASSVGGTGQPQHF	TGTGCCAGCAGTGTTGGGGGGACGGGTCAGCCCCAGCATTTT
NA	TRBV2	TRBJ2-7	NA	CASSDGQSYEQYF	TGTGCCAGCAGTGATGGACAGTCCTACGAGCAGTACTTC
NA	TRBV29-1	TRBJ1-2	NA	CSASPSSRGYTF	TGCAGCGCTAGCCCCAGTTCGAGAGGCTACACCTTC